The rows below give T cell receptor beta chains drawn from one sample of a study of technical replicates of blood from four donors. Assay used: immunoSEQ multiplex PCR; TCRdb lists only in-frame clones, some missing. Of about 56,000 clones in the sample, nearly 95% were seen once. Material: PBMCs. The receptors derive from a human donor in good health. Some clones in this sample may be carry-over from other donors' samples. Each CDR3 is given with its conserved first and last residue. Each record gives: V gene, clone size, J gene, D gene, CDR3 DNA, CDR3 protein. The D gene is left open where the match is weak. Clone size is stated in some rows and not others, as once, few, many or a class when expanded.

V: TRBV10-1; size: NA; J: TRBJ1-6; D: NA; DNA: TGCGCCAGCAGTGGGGCAGCAAATTCACCCCTCCACTTT; CDR3: CASSGAANSPLHF
V: TRBV4-3; size: NA; J: TRBJ2-5; D: TRBD1; DNA: TGCGCCAGCAGCCAACTAACAGGGGGTAGGGAGACCCAGTACTTC; CDR3: CASSQLTGGRETQYF
V: TRBV10-3; size: NA; J: TRBJ1-2; D: TRBD1; DNA: TGTGCCATCAGTGACCTCAGGGGGCAGAATTTCTACACCTTC; CDR3: CAISDLRGQNFYTF
V: TRBV7-2; size: NA; J: TRBJ2-7; D: NA; DNA: TGTGCCAGCAGCTTAGAGGCGGAGCTGTACGAGCAGTACTTC; CDR3: CASSLEAELYEQYF
V: TRBV4-2; size: once; J: TRBJ2-7; D: NA; DNA: TGTGCCAGCAGCCAAAATCGAGTATTCTACGAGCAGTACTTC; CDR3: CASSQNRVFYEQYF
V: TRBV29-1; size: NA; J: TRBJ2-7; D: NA; DNA: TGCAGCGTTGACGCCTCGCGGGACAGCACTTACGAGCAGTACTTC; CDR3: CSVDASRDSTYEQYF
V: TRBV27; size: NA; J: TRBJ1-2; D: TRBD1; DNA: TGTGCCAGCAAACATTTGGACAGGGAAGGTGGCTACACCTTC; CDR3: CASKHLDREGGYTF
V: TRBV30; size: NA; J: TRBJ2-5; D: TRBD2; DNA: TGTGCCTGGGGACTAGCGGGAGGAGTCGGAGAGACCCAGTACTTC; CDR3: CAWGLAGGVGETQYF
V: TRBV29-1; size: NA; J: TRBJ2-3; D: NA; DNA: TGCAGCGTTGACTCGAGCACAGATACGCAGTATTTT; CDR3: CSVDSSTDTQYF
V: TRBV4-2; size: NA; J: TRBJ2-7; D: TRBD1; DNA: TGTGCCAGCAGCCGCCCGGACAGGGTCCACGAGCAGTACTTC; CDR3: CASSRPDRVHEQYF
V: TRBV29-1; size: NA; J: TRBJ2-7; D: TRBD2; DNA: TGCAGCGCCCAGCGGGGCCGGAACGAGCAGTACTTC; CDR3: CSAQRGRNEQYF
V: TRBV5-1; size: NA; J: TRBJ1-2; D: TRBD1; DNA: TGCGCCAGCAGCTTGGCTCCCCCCCCGGGACAGGGAAGAGATGGCTACACCTTC; CDR3: CASSLAPPPGQGRDGYTF
V: TRBV7-2; size: NA; J: TRBJ1-6; D: NA; DNA: TGTGCCAGCAGCTACTTGGCCGGACAGAATTCACCCCTCCACTTT; CDR3: CASSYLAGQNSPLHF
V: TRBV6-5; size: NA; J: TRBJ1-1; D: TRBD1; DNA: TGTGCCAGCACCAGGACAGGGAGCCACACTGAAGCTTTCTTT; CDR3: CASTRTGSHTEAFF
V: TRBV4-3; size: NA; J: TRBJ2-3; D: NA; DNA: TGCGCCAGCCGCACAGGGCTGGGCGGCACAGATACGCAGTATTTT; CDR3: CASRTGLGGTDTQYF
V: TRBV29-1; size: NA; J: TRBJ2-1; D: NA; DNA: TGCAGCGTTGTGCTAGTATCCTACAATGAGCAGTTCTTC; CDR3: CSVVLVSYNEQFF
V: TRBV13; size: NA; J: TRBJ2-5; D: TRBD2; DNA: TGTGCCAGCAGCACCACGGGACTAGCCCGCGAGACCCAGTACTTC; CDR3: CASSTTGLARETQYF
V: TRBV2; size: medium-sized; J: TRBJ2-7; D: TRBD2; DNA: TGTGCCTCACGCCGGGGGACTAGCGGCACCTACGAGCAGTACTTC; CDR3: CASRRGTSGTYEQYF
V: TRBV9; size: once; J: TRBJ1-2; D: TRBD1; DNA: TGTGCCAGCAGCTCCCGGAACAGGGGGCATGATGGCTACACCTTC; CDR3: CASSSRNRGHDGYTF
V: TRBV5-6; size: NA; J: TRBJ2-2; D: TRBD2; DNA: TGTGCCAGCAGCAGGGACTATAACACCGGGGAGCTGTTTTTT; CDR3: CASSRDYNTGELFF
V: TRBV7-3; size: NA; J: TRBJ2-7; D: NA; DNA: TGTGCCAGCAGCTCCGGGGCAGGACTAATCTACGAGCAGTACTTC; CDR3: CASSSGAGLIYEQYF